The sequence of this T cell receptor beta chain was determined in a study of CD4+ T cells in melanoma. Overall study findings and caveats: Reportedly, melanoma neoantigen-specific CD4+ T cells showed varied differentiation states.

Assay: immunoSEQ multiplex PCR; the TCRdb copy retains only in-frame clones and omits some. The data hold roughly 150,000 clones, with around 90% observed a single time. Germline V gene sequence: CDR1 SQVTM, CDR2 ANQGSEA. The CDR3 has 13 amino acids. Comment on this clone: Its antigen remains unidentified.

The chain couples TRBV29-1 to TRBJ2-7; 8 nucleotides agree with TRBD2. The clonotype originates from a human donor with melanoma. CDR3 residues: CRPGGTSSYEQYF. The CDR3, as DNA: TGCAGACCGGGAGGGACTAGCTCCTACGAGCAGTACTTC.